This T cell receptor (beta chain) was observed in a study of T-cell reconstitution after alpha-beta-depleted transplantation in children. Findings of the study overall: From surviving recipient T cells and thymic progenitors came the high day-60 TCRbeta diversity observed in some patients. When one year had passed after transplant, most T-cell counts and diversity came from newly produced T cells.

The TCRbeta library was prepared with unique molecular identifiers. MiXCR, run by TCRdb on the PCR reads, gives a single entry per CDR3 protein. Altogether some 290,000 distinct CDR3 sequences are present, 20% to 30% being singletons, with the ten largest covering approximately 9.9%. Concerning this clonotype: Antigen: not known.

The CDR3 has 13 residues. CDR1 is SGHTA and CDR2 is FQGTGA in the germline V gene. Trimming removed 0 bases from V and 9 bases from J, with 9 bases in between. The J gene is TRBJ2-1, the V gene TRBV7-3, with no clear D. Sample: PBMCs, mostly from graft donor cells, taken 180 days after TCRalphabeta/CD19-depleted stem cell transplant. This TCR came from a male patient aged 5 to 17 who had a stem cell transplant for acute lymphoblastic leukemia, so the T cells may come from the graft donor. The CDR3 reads CASSLTTRSEQFF. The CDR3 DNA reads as TGTGCCAGCAGCTTAACGACGAGAAGTGAGCAGTTCTTC.